The 23 T cell receptor beta chains below were found in one sample sequenced in a study of response to subunit inactivated influenza vaccine. TCRdb processed the RT-PCR reads anew with MiXCR; each CDR3 protein has one entry. The repertoire holds some 500,000 distinct CDR3 sequences, with approximately 15% as singletons. Sequences were derived from CD4+ T cells sorted from PBMCs, sampled approximately 25 months after vaccination. These receptors were obtained from a man aged 45 to 75 who received an inactivated influenza vaccine.

This rearrangement joins TRBV11-2 to TRBJ2-7, with a possible D match to TRBD2 (5 bases). The germline V and J ends were trimmed by 0 bases and 0 bases, with 9 bases remaining between them. Germline lookup yields CDR1 SGHAT and CDR2 FQNNGV. CDR3 length: 15 residues. In DNA, the CDR3 is TGTGCCAGCAGCTTAGAGCGGGTGTTCTCCTACGAGCAGTACTTC. Translated: CASSLERVFSYEQYF.

The chain couples TRBV4-3 to TRBJ1-1; possible D gene TRBD1, 5 bases. CDR1 and CDR2 (germline): LGHNA, YSLEER. V was trimmed by 0 bases and J by 5 bases, leaving 10 bases between them. The CDR3 length is 14 residues. The CDR3 reads CASSQELRATEAFF. CDR3 in DNA: TGCGCCAGCAGCCAAGAGCTCAGGGCTACTGAAGCTTTCTTT.

This clonotype appeared a few times. V usage is TRBV7-3 and J usage is TRBJ2-2, with D maybe TRBD1 (6 bases). The CDR3 length is 13 residues. Trimming stripped 5 bases from V and 6 bases from J, with 10 bases between. CDR1 is SGHTA, CDR2 FQGTGA, per germline. CDR3 nucleotides: TGTGCCAGCAGCCCCGAGGGGGCCGGGGAGCTGTTTTTT. Translated: CASSPEGAGELFF.

This clonotype was counted between two and nine times. The chain has TRBV2 and TRBJ1-4; unclear D gene. Trimming took 4 bases from V and 8 from J, leaving 11 bases between them. The CDR3 has 13 residues. The germline gives CDR1 SNHLY, CDR2 FYNNEI. CDR3 sequence (DNA): TGTGCCAGCAGTGTTACTATGGGAGAAAAACTGTTTTTT. Translated: CASSVTMGEKLFF. The whole variable domain, remainder taken from reference TRBV2 and TRBJ1-4, is EPEVTQTPSHQVTQMGQEVILRCVPISNHLYFYWYRQILGQKVEFLVSFYNNEISEKSEIFDDQFSVERPDGSNFTLKIRSTKLEDSAMYFCASSVTMGEKLFFGSGTQLSVL.

Notes on this clonotype: This clone may be a read error of a much larger clone one base away. The gene calls are TRBV11-2 and TRBJ2-7; 16 positions agree with TRBD2. The CDR3 consists of 20 residues. Trimming removed 5 bases from V and 6 bases from J; junction bases left unmatched: 19. Germline V gene sequence: CDR1 SGHAT, CDR2 FQNNGV. CDR3 coding DNA: TGTGCCAGCAGCCTAAAGGTGCCGGGACTAGCGGGGGGGCGGTGGTCCGAGCAGTACTTC. Amino acid sequence: CASSLKVPGLAGGRWSEQYF.

This clonotype has only a few counts. The chain is built from TRBV12-3 or TRBV12-4 and TRBJ2-1, with D possibly TRBD1 on 6 matching bases. V shed 3 bases and J shed 8 bases, with 20 bases lying between them. The CDR3 has 16 residues. The CDR3 sequence is CASSFLRGTPDDEQFF. The CDR3 DNA reads as TGTGCCAGCAGTTTCCTTAGGGGGACACCGGATGATGAGCAGTTCTTC.

The DNA for the CDR3 is TGCGCCAGCAGCTTGGCCCCTATGAACACTGAAGCTTTCTTT. This sequence encodes CASSLAPMNTEAFF. The chain joins TRBV5-1 to TRBJ1-1; D unclear. Looked up from germline, CDR1 is SGHRS and CDR2 is YFSETQ. The CDR3 is 14 residues long. The V and J ends lost 0 bases and 0 bases respectively, with 6 bases between them. Drawing the rest from reference TRBV5-1 and TRBJ1-1, the complete variable domain is KAGVTQTPRYLIKTRGQQVTLSCSPISGHRSVSWYQQTPGQGLQFLFEYFSETQRNKGNFPGRFSGRQFSNSRSEMNVSTLELGDSALYLCASSLAPMNTEAFFGQGTRLTVV.

This clonotype was seen a few times. This chain joins TRBV5-1 and TRBJ1-2; D gene unclear. Trimming took 0 bases from V and 4 from J, leaving 10 bases between them. Germline V gene sequence: CDR1 SGHRS, CDR2 YFSETQ. This CDR3 has 14 residues. The CDR3 reads CASSLEVDPYGYTF. The CDR3 nucleotides are TGCGCCAGCAGCTTGGAGGTGGACCCCTATGGCTACACCTTC. Based on the CDR3 plus reference TRBV5-1 and TRBJ1-2, the full variable domain is KAGVTQTPRYLIKTRGQQVTLSCSPISGHRSVSWYQQTPGQGLQFLFEYFSETQRNKGNFPGRFSGRQFSNSRSEMNVSTLELGDSALYLCASSLEVDPYGYTFGSGTRLTVV.

This clonotype was detected many times. The V gene is TRBV7-6, the J gene TRBJ2-3; D gene unclear. This CDR3 spans 13 amino acids. The V end was cut by 5 bases, the J end by 4 bases, with 10 bases between. The germline gives CDR1 SGHVS, CDR2 FNYEAQ. The CDR3 DNA follows: TGTGCCAGCAGCGCCCGAGAGGCAGATACGCAGTATTTT. Translation: CASSAREADTQYF.

This clonotype showed up many times. The chain carries TRBV7-9 and TRBJ2-1; D is unresolved. The germline V gene has CDR1 SEHNR and CDR2 FQNEAQ (reference sequence). The CDR3 runs 14 residues. V lost 1 base to trimming and J lost 3 bases, with 7 bases between them. CDR3 DNA: TGTGCCAGCAGCTTAGTCGGCCGCTACAATGAGCAGTTCTTC. It yields the protein CASSLVGRYNEQFF. Combining the CDR3 with reference TRBV7-9 and TRBJ2-1 gives the whole variable domain DTGVSQNPRHKITKRGQNVTFRCDPISEHNRLYWYRQTLGQGPEFLTYFQNEAQLEKSRLLSDRFSAERPKGSFSTLEIQRTEQGDSAMYLCASSLVGRYNEQFFGPGTRLTVL.

This clonotype has only a few counts. The J gene is TRBJ2-7, the V gene TRBV9; 9 bases align to TRBD1. CDR3 length equals 14 residues. Germline V lookup: CDR1 SGDLS, CDR2 YYNGEE. J gave up 6 bases and V 0 bases, and 4 bases lay outside the gene matches. The CDR3 spells CASSVGTGAVEQYF. CDR3 sequence (DNA): TGTGCCAGCAGCGTAGGGACAGGGGCGGTCGAGCAGTACTTC. The full variable domain, with the rest looked up from reference TRBV9 and TRBJ2-7, is DSGVTQTPKHLITATGQRVTLRCSPRSGDLSVYWYQQSLDQGLQFLIQYYNGEERAKGNILERFSAQQFPDLHSELNLSSLELGDSALYFCASSVGTGAVEQYFGPGTRLTVT.

The chain uses TRBV12-3 or TRBV12-4 and TRBJ2-1; D remains ambiguous. The CDR3 totals 10 residues. The germline V and J ends were trimmed by 6 bases and 7 bases, with 4 bases remaining between them. The DNA for the CDR3 is TGTGCCAGCAGAAGAAATGAGCAGTTCTTC. Translation gives CASRRNEQFF.

Only a few counts were recorded for this clonotype. The chain combines TRBV20-1 with TRBJ1-2, with 8 bases fitting TRBD1. J was trimmed by 5 bases and V by 6 bases; bases with no gene match: 11. The CDR3 is made up of 14 amino acids. From germline, CDR1 is DFQATT and CDR2 SNEGSKA (reference sequence). The CDR3 loop reads CSAKRSGGPYGYTF. CDR3 coding DNA: TGCAGTGCAAAACGTTCAGGGGGCCCATATGGCTACACCTTC.

The V call is TRBV6-2 or TRBV6-3, the J call TRBJ2-3; 9 bases are a match to TRBD2. V trimming: 5 bases; J trimming: 9 bases; junction bases outside the gene matches: 9. The V gene's germline CDR1 is MNHEY and CDR2 SVGEGT. The CDR3 has 14 amino acids. The CDR3 spells CASSGAAGGRTQYF. In DNA, the CDR3 is TGTGCCAGCAGTGGGGCCGCGGGGGGGCGGACGCAGTATTTT.

This clonotype was seen many times. The chain carries TRBV12-3 or TRBV12-4 and TRBJ2-2; TRBD2 is a possible D gene (7 bases). The CDR3 length is 15 residues. Trimming shortened V by 2 bases and J by 1 base, and 8 bases separated the two germline ends. In DNA form, the CDR3 reads TGTGCCAGCAGTTTAAGGGGGGGGAACACCGGGGAGCTGTTTTTT. Residues: CASSLRGGNTGELFF.

The table lists this clonotype with a few counts. The chain recombines TRBV20-1 with TRBJ2-1; 7 bases fit TRBD2. The CDR3 totals 14 residues. Germline-derived CDR1 and CDR2 are DFQATT and SNEGSKA (reference sequence). Trimming took 6 bases from V and 9 from J; bases not matched to a gene: 14. The CDR3 bases are TGCAGTGCCCCTGTTGGGAGTTGGGGGGGTGAGCAGTTCTTC. This codes for CSAPVGSWGGEQFF.

This chain connects TRBV7-2 to TRBJ2-7; 11 bases map to TRBD2. The V gene end was trimmed by 5 bases and the J gene end by 3 bases; junction bases not matched to a gene: 9. The germline V gene encodes CDR1 SGHTA and CDR2 FQGNSA. CDR3 length: 16 residues. In DNA form, the CDR3 reads TGTGCCAGCAGCGGGCGGGGACTAGCGGTTCTCTACGAGCAGTACTTC. As protein: CASSGRGLAVLYEQYF.

This clonotype was picked up many times. The gene calls are TRBV29-1 and TRBJ1-2, with D hard to call. Trimming took 5 bases from V and 8 from J, leaving 15 bases between them. Germline CDR1 reads SQVTM; CDR2 reads ANQGSEA. There are 12 residues in the CDR3. CDR3 sequence reads: CSVTRRVGGYTF. CDR3 sequence (DNA): TGCAGCGTTACTAGGAGGGTCGGCGGCTACACCTTC.

The table lists this clonotype with a few counts. This chain joins TRBV3-1 and TRBJ1-6, with D unclear. The CDR3 consists of 11 residues. Trimming shortened V by 4 bases and J by 14 bases, and 9 bases separated the two germline ends. Germline V CDR1 and CDR2: LGHDT, YNNKEL (reference sequence). The CDR3 DNA follows: TGTGCCAGCAGCCTTAAGGGAACCCTCCACTTT. This translates into CASSLKGTLHF.

This clonotype appeared a few times. The V gene is TRBV6-5, the J gene TRBJ2-2, with a tentative D call TRBD2 (5 bases). The CDR3 runs 18 residues. V shed 0 bases and J shed 0 bases, with 14 bases lying between them. Germline CDR1 reads MNHEY; CDR2 reads SVGAGI. CDR3 residues: CASSYSRGSIANTGELFF. In DNA form, the CDR3 reads TGTGCCAGCAGTTACTCCCGCGGGTCTATCGCGAACACCGGGGAGCTGTTTTTT.

The CDR3 nucleotides are TGTGCCAGCAGCACCCTCCTAGCGGGGGAAACAGATACGCAGTATTTT. Translation gives CASSTLLAGETDTQYF. This chain links TRBV13 with TRBJ2-3, with 10 bases lining up with TRBD2. V shed 5 bases and J 3 bases; nucleotides not matched to a gene: 8. The CDR3 covers 16 residues. Germline assignment: CDR1 PRHDT and CDR2 FYEKMQ (reference sequence). Filled out from reference TRBV13 and TRBJ2-3, the complete variable domain reads AAGVIQSPRHLIKEKRETATLKCYPIPRHDTVYWYQQGPGQDPQFLISFYEKMQSDKGSIPDRFSAQQFSDYHSELNMSSLELGDSALYFCASSTLLAGETDTQYFGPGTRLTVL.

This clonotype was found a few times. The CDR3 DNA sequence: TGCAGTGCTAGAGATCCTCGGAGCGGGAGTGTTTTCGGGGAGCTGTTTTTT. As protein: CSARDPRSGSVFGELFF. The chain carries TRBV20-1 and TRBJ2-2; 8 bases match TRBD2. The CDR3 is 17 amino acids. The junction had 13 bases not matched to a gene; V was cut back by 0 bases and J by 7 bases. Germline values: CDR1 DFQATT, CDR2 SNEGSKA (reference sequence).

This clonotype was found many times. The chain is built from TRBV5-1 and TRBJ1-2; 8 nucleotides match TRBD1. This CDR3 region has 13 residues. J gave up 3 bases and V 5 bases, and 3 bases lay outside the gene matches. Germline lookup yields CDR1 SGHRS and CDR2 YFSETQ. CDR3 coding DNA: TGCGCCAGCAGTGCAGGGGGCGACTATGGCTACACCTTC. Its protein product is CASSAGGDYGYTF.